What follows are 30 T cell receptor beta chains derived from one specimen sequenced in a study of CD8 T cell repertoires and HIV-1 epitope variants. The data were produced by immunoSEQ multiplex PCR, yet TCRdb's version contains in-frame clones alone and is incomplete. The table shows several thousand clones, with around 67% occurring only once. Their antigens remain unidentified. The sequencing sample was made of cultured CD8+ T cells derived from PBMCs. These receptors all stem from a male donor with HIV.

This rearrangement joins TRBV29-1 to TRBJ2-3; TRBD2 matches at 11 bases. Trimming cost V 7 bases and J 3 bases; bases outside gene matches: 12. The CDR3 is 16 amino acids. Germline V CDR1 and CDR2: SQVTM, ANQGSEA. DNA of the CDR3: TGCAGCGGAAAACCCCGACTAGCGGGAAGGACAGATACGCAGTATTTT. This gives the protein CSGKPRLAGRTDTQYF.

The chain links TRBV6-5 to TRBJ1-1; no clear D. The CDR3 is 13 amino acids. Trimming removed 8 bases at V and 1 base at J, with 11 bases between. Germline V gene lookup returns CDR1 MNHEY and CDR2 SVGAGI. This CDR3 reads CASRLRWNTEAFF. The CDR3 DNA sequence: TGTGCCAGCCGTCTCAGATGGAACACTGAAGCTTTCTTT.

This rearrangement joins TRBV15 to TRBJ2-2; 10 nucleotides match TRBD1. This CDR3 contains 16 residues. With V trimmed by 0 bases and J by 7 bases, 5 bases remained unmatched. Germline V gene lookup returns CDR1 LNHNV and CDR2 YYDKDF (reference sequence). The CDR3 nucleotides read TGTGCCACCAGCAGAGAAAGACAGGGGGCAGTCGGGGAGCTGTTTTTT. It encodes CATSRERQGAVGELFF.

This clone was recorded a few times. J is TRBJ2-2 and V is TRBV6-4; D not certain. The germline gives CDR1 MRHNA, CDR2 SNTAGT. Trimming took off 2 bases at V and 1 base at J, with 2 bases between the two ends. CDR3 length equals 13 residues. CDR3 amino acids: CASSDRNTGELFF. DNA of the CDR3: TGTGCCAGCAGTGACAGGAACACCGGGGAGCTGTTTTTT.

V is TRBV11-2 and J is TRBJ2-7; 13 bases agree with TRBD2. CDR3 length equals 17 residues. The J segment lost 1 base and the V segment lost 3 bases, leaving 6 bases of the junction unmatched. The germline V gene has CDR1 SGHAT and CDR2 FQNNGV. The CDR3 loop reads CASSLAGLAGNSYEQYF. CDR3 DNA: TGTGCCAGCAGCTTGGCGGGACTAGCGGGAAATTCCTACGAGCAGTACTTC.

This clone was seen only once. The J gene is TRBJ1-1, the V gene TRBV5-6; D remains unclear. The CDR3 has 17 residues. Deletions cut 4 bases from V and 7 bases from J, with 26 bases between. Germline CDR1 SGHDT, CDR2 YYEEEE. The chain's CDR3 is CASSPIEDWTGRDEAFF. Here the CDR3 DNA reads TGTGCCAGCAGCCCAATCGAGGACTGGACTGGAAGGGATGAAGCTTTCTTT.

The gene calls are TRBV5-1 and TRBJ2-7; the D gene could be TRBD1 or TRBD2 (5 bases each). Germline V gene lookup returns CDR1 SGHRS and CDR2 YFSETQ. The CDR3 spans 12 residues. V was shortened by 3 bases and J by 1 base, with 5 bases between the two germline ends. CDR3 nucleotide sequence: TGCGCCAGCAGCTGGGGGTCCTACGAGCAGTACTTC. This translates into CASSWGSYEQYF.

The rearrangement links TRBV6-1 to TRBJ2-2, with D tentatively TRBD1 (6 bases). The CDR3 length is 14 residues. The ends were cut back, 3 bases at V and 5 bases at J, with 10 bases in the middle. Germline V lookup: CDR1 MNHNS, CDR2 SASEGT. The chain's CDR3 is CASSDKGETGELFF. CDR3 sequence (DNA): TGTGCCAGCAGTGACAAGGGGGAGACCGGGGAGCTGTTTTTT.

The CDR3 DNA reads as TGTGCCAGCAGTTTAACAGGTCTCTCCTACGAGCAGTACTTC. Translation: CASSLTGLSYEQYF. The V and J genes are TRBV27 and TRBJ2-7; D might be TRBD1 (5 bases). V was clipped by 2 bases and J by 0 bases, with 8 bases between them. The CDR3 runs to 14 residues. Germline V lookup: CDR1 MNHEY, CDR2 SMNVEV (reference sequence).

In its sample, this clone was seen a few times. CDR3 sequence: CSVVHPSGRRVWSQYF. The CDR3 DNA sequence: TGCAGCGTTGTTCACCCTAGCGGGAGAAGGGTCTGGTCGCAGTATTTT. J is TRBJ2-3 and V is TRBV29-1, with 10 bases fitting TRBD2. The CDR3 is made up of 16 amino acids. Germline values: CDR1 SQVTM, CDR2 ANQGSEA. The V segment lost 4 bases and the J segment 10 bases; nucleotides outside the gene matches: 17.

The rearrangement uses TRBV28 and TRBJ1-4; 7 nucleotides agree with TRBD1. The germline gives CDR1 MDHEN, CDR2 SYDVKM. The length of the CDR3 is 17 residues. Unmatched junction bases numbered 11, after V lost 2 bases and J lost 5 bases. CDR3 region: CASSLRETGWENEKLFF. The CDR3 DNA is TGTGCCAGCAGTTTAAGGGAGACAGGGTGGGAGAATGAAAAACTGTTTTTT.

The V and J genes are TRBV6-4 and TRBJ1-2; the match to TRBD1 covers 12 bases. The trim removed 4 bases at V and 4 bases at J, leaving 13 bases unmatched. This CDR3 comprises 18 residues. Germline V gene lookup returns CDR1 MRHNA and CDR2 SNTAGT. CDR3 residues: CASSVPPRDRGLVYGYTF. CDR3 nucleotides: TGTGCCAGCAGTGTCCCCCCCAGGGACAGGGGGCTTGTCTATGGCTACACCTTC.

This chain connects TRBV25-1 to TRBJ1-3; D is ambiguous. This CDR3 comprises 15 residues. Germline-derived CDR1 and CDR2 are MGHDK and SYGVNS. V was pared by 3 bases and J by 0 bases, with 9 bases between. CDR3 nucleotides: TGTGCCAGCAGTGATTTTGGCAGCTCTGGAAACACCATATATTTT. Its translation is CASSDFGSSGNTIYF.

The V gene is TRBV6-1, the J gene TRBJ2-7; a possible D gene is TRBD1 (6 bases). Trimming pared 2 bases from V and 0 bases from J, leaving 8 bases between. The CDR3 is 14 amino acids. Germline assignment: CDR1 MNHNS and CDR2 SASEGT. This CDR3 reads CASSELDSSYEQYF. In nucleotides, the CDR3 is TGTGCCAGCAGTGAATTGGACAGCTCCTACGAGCAGTACTTC.

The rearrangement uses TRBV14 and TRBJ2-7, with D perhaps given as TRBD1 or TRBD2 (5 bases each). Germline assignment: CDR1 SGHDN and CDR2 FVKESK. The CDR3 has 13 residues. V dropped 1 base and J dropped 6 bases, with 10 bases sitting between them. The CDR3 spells CASSQARDGEQYF. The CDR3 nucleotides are TGTGCCAGCAGCCAAGCCCGGGACGGCGAGCAGTACTTC. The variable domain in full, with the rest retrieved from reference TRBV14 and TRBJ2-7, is EAGVTQFPSHSVIEKGQTVTLRCDPISGHDNLYWYRRVMGKEIKFLLHFVKESKQDESGMPNNRFLAERTGGTYSTLKVQPAELEDSGVYFCASSQARDGEQYFGPGTRLTVT.

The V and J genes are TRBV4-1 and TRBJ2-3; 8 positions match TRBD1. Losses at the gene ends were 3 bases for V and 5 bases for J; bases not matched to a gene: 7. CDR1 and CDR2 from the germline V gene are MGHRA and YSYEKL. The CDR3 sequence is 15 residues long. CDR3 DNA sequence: TGCGCCAGCAGCCATGGGGCAGGGGGCAGAGATACGCAGTATTTT. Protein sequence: CASSHGAGGRDTQYF.

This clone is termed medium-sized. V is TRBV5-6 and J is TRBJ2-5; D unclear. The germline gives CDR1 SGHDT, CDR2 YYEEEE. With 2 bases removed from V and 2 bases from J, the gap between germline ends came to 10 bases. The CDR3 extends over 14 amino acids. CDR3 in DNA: TGTGCCAGCAGCTTCCTAACACCTCAAGAGACCCAGTACTTC. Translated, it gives CASSFLTPQETQYF. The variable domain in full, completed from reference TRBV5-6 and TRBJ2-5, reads DAGVTQSPTHLIKTRGQQVTLRCSPKSGHDTVSWYQQALGQGPQFIFQYYEEEERQRGNFPDRFSGHQFPNYSSELNVNALLLGDSALYLCASSFLTPQETQYFGPGTRLLVL.

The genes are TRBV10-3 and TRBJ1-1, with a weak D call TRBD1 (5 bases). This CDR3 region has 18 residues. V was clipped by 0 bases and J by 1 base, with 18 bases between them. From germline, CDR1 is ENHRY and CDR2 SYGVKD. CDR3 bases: TGTGCCATCAGTGAGTCGGCGACTAAACAGGAGACGAACACTGAAGCTTTCTTT. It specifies CAISESATKQETNTEAFF.

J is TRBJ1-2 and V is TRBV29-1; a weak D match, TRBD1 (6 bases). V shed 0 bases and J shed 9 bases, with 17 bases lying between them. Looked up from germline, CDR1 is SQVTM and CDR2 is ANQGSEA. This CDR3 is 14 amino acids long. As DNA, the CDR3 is TGCAGCGTTGAAGATATGGGGGGCGTGGATAGCTACACCTTC. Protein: CSVEDMGGVDSYTF.

The CDR3 sequence is CASSLAVSYEQYF. CDR3 DNA: TGTGCCAGCAGCTTGGCAGTCTCCTACGAGCAGTACTTC. The V call is TRBV5-5, the J call TRBJ2-7; D unresolved. The germline CDR1 and CDR2 sequences are SGHKS and YYEKEE (reference sequence). The germline V and J ends were trimmed by 0 bases and 0 bases, with 4 bases remaining between them. The CDR3 totals 13 residues.

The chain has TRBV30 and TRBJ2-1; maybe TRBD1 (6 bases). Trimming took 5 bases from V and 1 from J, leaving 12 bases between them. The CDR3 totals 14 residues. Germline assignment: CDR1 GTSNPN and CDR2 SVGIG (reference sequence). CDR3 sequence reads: CAWGGQRSYNEQFF. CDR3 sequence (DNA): TGTGCCTGGGGTGGACAGAGGTCCTACAATGAGCAGTTCTTC.

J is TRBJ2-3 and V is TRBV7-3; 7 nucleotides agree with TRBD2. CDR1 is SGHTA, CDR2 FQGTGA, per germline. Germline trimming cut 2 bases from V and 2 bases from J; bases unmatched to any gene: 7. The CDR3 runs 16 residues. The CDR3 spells CASSLDRGGNTDTQYF. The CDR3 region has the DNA TGTGCCAGCAGCTTAGATCGCGGGGGTAACACAGATACGCAGTATTTT.

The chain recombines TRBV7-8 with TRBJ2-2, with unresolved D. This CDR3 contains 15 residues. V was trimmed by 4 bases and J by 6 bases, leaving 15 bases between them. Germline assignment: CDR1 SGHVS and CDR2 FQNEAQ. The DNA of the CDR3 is TGTGCCAGCAGCTCCTCGACACCTGCACCCGGGGAGCTGTTTTTT. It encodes CASSSSTPAPGELFF.

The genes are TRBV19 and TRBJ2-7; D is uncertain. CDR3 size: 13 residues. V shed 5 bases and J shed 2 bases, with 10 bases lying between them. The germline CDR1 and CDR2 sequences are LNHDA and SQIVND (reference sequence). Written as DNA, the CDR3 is TGTGCCAGTAGTGCGACCAGCACCTACGAGCAGTACTTC. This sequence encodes CASSATSTYEQYF.

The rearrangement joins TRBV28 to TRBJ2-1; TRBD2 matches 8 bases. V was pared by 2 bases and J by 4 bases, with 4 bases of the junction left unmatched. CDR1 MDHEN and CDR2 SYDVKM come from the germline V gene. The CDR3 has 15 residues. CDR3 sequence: CASSLGGRNYNEQFF. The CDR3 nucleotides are TGTGCCAGCAGTTTAGGCGGGAGGAATTACAATGAGCAGTTCTTC.

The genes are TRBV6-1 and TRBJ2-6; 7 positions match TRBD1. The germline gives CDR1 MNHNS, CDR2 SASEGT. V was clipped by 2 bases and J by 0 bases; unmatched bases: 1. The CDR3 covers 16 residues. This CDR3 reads CASSESGGSGANVLTF. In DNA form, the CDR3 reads TGTGCCAGCAGTGAATCAGGGGGCTCTGGGGCCAACGTCCTGACTTTC.

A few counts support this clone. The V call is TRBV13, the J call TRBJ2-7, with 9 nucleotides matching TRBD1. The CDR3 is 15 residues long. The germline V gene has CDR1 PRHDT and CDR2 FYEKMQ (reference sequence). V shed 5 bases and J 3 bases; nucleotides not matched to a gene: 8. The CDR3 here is CASSRAGTGSYEQYF. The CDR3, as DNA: TGTGCCAGCAGCCGAGCCGGGACAGGGAGCTACGAGCAGTACTTC. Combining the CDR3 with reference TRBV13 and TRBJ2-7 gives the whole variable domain AAGVIQSPRHLIKEKRETATLKCYPIPRHDTVYWYQQGPGQDPQFLISFYEKMQSDKGSIPDRFSAQQFSDYHSELNMSSLELGDSALYFCASSRAGTGSYEQYFGPGTRLTVT.

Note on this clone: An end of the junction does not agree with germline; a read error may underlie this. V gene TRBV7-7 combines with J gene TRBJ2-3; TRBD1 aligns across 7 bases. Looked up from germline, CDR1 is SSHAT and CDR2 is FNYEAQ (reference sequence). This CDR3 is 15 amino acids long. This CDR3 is CASSLDRESTDTQYF. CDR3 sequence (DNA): TGTGCTAGCAGCTTAGACAGGGAAAGCACAGATACGCAGTATTTT.

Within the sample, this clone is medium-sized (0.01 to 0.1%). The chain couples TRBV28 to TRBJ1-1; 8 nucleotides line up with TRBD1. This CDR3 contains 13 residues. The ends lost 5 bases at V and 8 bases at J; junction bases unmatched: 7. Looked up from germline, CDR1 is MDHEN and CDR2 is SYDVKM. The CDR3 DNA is TGTGCCAGCAGTCCCATTGGGACAGGAGAAGCTTTCTTT. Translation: CASSPIGTGEAFF. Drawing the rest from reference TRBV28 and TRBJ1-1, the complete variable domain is DVKVTQSSRYLVKRTGEKVFLECVQDMDHENMFWYRQDPGLGLRLIYFSYDVKMKEKGDIPEGYSVSREKKERFSLILESASTNQTSMYLCASSPIGTGEAFFGQGTRLTVV.

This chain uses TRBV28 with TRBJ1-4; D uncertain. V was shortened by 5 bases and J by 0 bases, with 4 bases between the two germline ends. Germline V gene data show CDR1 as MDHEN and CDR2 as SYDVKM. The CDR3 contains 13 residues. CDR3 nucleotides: TGTGCCAGCAGTCCTGCAACTAATGAAAAACTGTTTTTT. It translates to CASSPATNEKLFF.